A single TCR beta chain is shown here with its context. Repertoires were generated with immunoSEQ multiplex PCR, while TCRdb's copy carries only in-frame clones and drops some. Of approximately 390,000 clones listed, 80% to 90% are singletons. The data were obtained in a study of blood T cell repertoires in COVID-19. V gave up 2 bases and J gave up 0 bases; unmatched junction bases: 7. Per germline, CDR1 GTSNPN and CDR2 SVGIG (reference sequence). The CDR3 consists of 17 residues. The chain uses TRBV30 and TRBJ2-3; 11 positions match TRBD2. The sequenced material came from peripheral blood. The source is a woman in her sixties or seventies with COVID-19, enrolled during active disease. The CDR3 DNA reads TGTGCCTGGAGTTATGGAAGGACTAGCGGGAGCACAGATACGCAGTATTTT. Translating it yields CAWSYGRTSGSTDTQYF.